The present entry profiles one TCR beta chain with its context. Its antigen is still unknown. There are no base qualities to consult, and no much larger clone falls within one base. Measured from the cysteine to the phenylalanine, the CDR3 is 15 residues long. CDR3 DNA is the only sequence kept; it has 45 bases, read in frame from the first base. Taken from the germline V gene (reference sequence), the CDR1 and CDR2 loops are DFQATT and SNEGSKA. Trimming costs V 3 bases and J 0 bases, and their ends lie 12 bases apart. This sample was taken from a study of metastatic and nonmetastatic thyroid tumors (dated by TCRdb to 2020 to 2021). In the study overall: Repertoires were compared across peripheral blood and tumor or nodule tissue samples from malignant and benign thyroid patients.

Paper-wide results and their limitations: TCR beta diversity was reported as significantly higher in malignant tumors than in benign nodules, in both blood and tumor samples.

No patient had received any treatment before thyroid surgery. The study retrospectively analysed patient clinical samples collected from about 2012 to 2019 using T-cell receptor beta sequencing. The receptor library was made with PCR. TCRdb shows the sequencer as Illumina HiSeq 4000. High-throughput sequencing was used to profile the TCR beta-chain CDR3 region of every patient. Per the original workflow: CDR3 differences across clinicopathological groups were used to build a classifier for discriminating distant-metastatic papillary thyroid cancer patients. To measure repertoire diversity the researchers used the Shannon index, while the Morisita-Horn index served to gauge how similar the tumor and blood repertoires were. TCRdb reran the public reads through fastp at Q25 and MiXCR, keeping productive beta chains. TCRdb, not the original authors, processed these V and J calls. In all, the sample holds some 15,000 clones, and 25% of those were seen once. The ten top clones hold approximately 11% of the sample.

The specimen was blood. The V and J genes are TRBV20-1 and TRBJ2-1; the D element might be TRBD1 or TRBD2, as each aligns at 6 bases. The receptor was derived from a male donor with papillary thyroid cancer or a benign thyroid nodule (not recorded which). Some clones in this sample may be carry-over from other donors' samples. The nucleotide sequence is given as TGCAGTGCTAGCGAGGGGGGACGCTCCTACAATGAGCAGTTCTTC. Protein translation: CSASEGGRSYNEQFF.